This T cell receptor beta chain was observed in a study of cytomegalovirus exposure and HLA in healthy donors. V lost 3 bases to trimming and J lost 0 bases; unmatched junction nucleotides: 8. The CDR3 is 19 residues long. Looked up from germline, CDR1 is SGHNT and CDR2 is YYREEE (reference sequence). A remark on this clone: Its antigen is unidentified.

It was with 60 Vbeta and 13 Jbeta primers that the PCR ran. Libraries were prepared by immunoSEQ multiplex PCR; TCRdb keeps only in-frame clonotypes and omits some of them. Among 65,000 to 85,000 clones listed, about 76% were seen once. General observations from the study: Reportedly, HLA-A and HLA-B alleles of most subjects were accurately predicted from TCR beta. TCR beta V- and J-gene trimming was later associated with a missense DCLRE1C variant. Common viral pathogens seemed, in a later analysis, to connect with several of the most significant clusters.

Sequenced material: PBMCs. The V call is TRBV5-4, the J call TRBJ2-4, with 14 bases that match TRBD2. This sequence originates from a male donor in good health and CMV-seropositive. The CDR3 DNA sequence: TGTGCCAGCAGCTGGATGACTAGCGGGAGGGCCATAGCCAAAAACATTCAGTACTTC. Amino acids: CASSWMTSGRAIAKNIQYF.